Listed below are T cell receptor beta chains from one sample, sequenced in a study of cytomegalovirus exposure and HLA in healthy donors. Assay: immunoSEQ multiplex PCR; the TCRdb copy retains only in-frame clones and omits some. The sample lists approximately 70,000 clones, 94% seen once, with 0.55% to 0.65% in the top ten. The sample comprised PBMCs. The receptors were sampled from a woman in her late teens or twenties in good health and CMV-seronegative. CDR3s include the opening cysteine and the closing phenylalanine or tryptophan. A D gene is named only where the DNA matches it firmly. Clone sizes are given selectively: once, few, many, or a class where the clone is expanded.

cdr3_nt	cdr3_aa	d_call	clone_size	j_call	v_call
TGTGCCAGCAGCTACCCCGGACAGAAACTGCAAGAGACCCAGTACTTC	CASSYPGQKLQETQYF	NA	NA	TRBJ2-5	TRBV7-6
TGTGCCAGCAGTCCCGCGGCTGGGGCCAACGTCCTGACTTTC	CASSPAAGANVLTF	NA	NA	TRBJ2-6	TRBV6-1
TGTGCCAGCTCAGAGGACCCGGGACTAGTCACAGATACGCAGTATTTT	CASSEDPGLVTDTQYF	TRBD2	NA	TRBJ2-3	TRBV18
TGTGCCAGCAGTTACCGGGACAGGGAGAACAATGAGCAGTTCTTC	CASSYRDRENNEQFF	TRBD1	NA	TRBJ2-1	TRBV5-5
TGTGCCAGCAGCCGACAGGGGGCGAATTCACCCCTCCACTTT	CASSRQGANSPLHF	TRBD1	NA	TRBJ1-6	TRBV6-5
TGTGCCAGCGGCAGGGAGCTGTTTTTT	CASGRELFF	NA	NA	TRBJ2-2	TRBV7-2
TGTGCCAGCTCACCGGGACTAGCGAGCGAGCAGTACTTC	CASSPGLASEQYF	TRBD2	NA	TRBJ2-7	TRBV18
TGTGCCAGCAGTTTACACCGGTTGAACACTGAAGCTTTCTTT	CASSLHRLNTEAFF	NA	NA	TRBJ1-1	TRBV28
TGTGCCAGCAGACTCGGACAGGGGATTCAAGAGACCCAGTACTTC	CASRLGQGIQETQYF	TRBD1	once	TRBJ2-5	TRBV7-8
TGTGCCAGCAGCGTAGATGGTCTAGCGGGTACAGATACGCAGTATTTT	CASSVDGLAGTDTQYF	TRBD2	NA	TRBJ2-3	TRBV9
TGTGCCAGCAGCCCCAGAAGCGGGGAGCTGTTTTTT	CASSPRSGELFF	NA	NA	TRBJ2-2	TRBV14
TGTGCCAGCAAATTAAACCCTAATCAAGGCTACACCTTC	CASKLNPNQGYTF	NA	NA	TRBJ1-2	TRBV7-9
TGTGCCACCAGCAGAGAGGAGGGCGGGTACACTGAAGCTTTCTTT	CATSREEGGYTEAFF	NA	NA	TRBJ1-1	TRBV15
TGTGCCAGCAGCTCTTACGACTGGAGGGACACCATATATTTT	CASSSYDWRDTIYF	NA	NA	TRBJ1-3	TRBV5-6
TGTGCCAGCAGTAGAGACACAGTTGCAACTAATGAAAAACTGTTTTTT	CASSRDTVATNEKLFF	NA	NA	TRBJ1-4	TRBV2
TGTGCCAGCAGCTCCTCTTCCGGACAGGTAGCCTACAATGAGCAGTTCTTC	CASSSSSGQVAYNEQFF	TRBD1	NA	TRBJ2-1	TRBV5-6
TGTGCCAGCACCAAGGGGCCTCCTTACGAGCAGTACTTC	CASTKGPPYEQYF	NA	NA	TRBJ2-7	TRBV28
TGTGCCACCAACACCTGGGGGACTTTAAACTACGAGCAGTACTTC	CATNTWGTLNYEQYF	NA	NA	TRBJ2-7	TRBV6-1
TGCAGCGTGGCCCGGCTCGGGACTGAAGAGACCCAGTACTTC	CSVARLGTEETQYF	NA	NA	TRBJ2-5	TRBV29-1
TGCGCCAGCAGCTTGGACGGGAACTTCTACAATGAGCAGTTCTTC	CASSLDGNFYNEQFF	NA	NA	TRBJ2-1	TRBV5-1
TGTGCCAGCAGTTTTCCCGTCCAGGGGCTCTCTGGGGCCAACGTCCTGACTTTC	CASSFPVQGLSGANVLTF	NA	NA	TRBJ2-6	TRBV28
TGTGCCAGCAGCGTACAGATTATGAACACTGAAGCTTTCTTT	CASSVQIMNTEAFF	NA	NA	TRBJ1-1	TRBV7-8
TGTGCCAGCAGTCCCGAAACAGGGGTTAGCAATCAGCCCCAGCATTTT	CASSPETGVSNQPQHF	TRBD1	NA	TRBJ1-5	TRBV7-2
TGTGCCAGCAGCACACTTATGACAGGGGGGATTAGGGAGACCCAGTACTTC	CASSTLMTGGIRETQYF	TRBD1	NA	TRBJ2-5	TRBV9
TGTGCCAGCAGTTACCTTCGGGGGGTCGAGCAGTACTTC	CASSYLRGVEQYF	TRBD2	NA	TRBJ2-7	TRBV6-5
TGTGCCATCAGCCCGGGACAGGGAAAAAGGAGCGATCAGCCCCAGCATTTT	CAISPGQGKRSDQPQHF	TRBD1	NA	TRBJ1-5	TRBV10-3
TGTGCCAGTAGTATTACCACAGGGGTAAACTATGGCTACACCTTC	CASSITTGVNYGYTF	TRBD1	once	TRBJ1-2	TRBV19
TGTGCCAGCAGCTTAGGAACAGTCCAAGAGACCCAGTACTTC	CASSLGTVQETQYF	NA	NA	TRBJ2-5	TRBV7-9
TGCGCCAGCAGCTGGGGACATACAACTAATGAAAAACTGTTTTTT	CASSWGHTTNEKLFF	NA	NA	TRBJ1-4	TRBV5-1
TGTGCCAGCAGTGAAGCGGGACAGATTAATTCACCCCTCCACTTT	CASSEAGQINSPLHF	TRBD1	NA	TRBJ1-6	TRBV6-1
TGTGCCAGCAGCTACAGGGGAGGGAACACTGAAGCTTTCTTT	CASSYRGGNTEAFF	TRBD1	NA	TRBJ1-1	TRBV11-3
TGTGCCAGCTCACCCTTGGCCAGGGGATCGGGCCACGAGCAGTACTTC	CASSPLARGSGHEQYF	NA	once	TRBJ2-7	TRBV18
TGTGCCTGGAGTGGGGACAGGGCCTTTCATGAGCAGTACTTC	CAWSGDRAFHEQYF	TRBD1	once	TRBJ2-7	TRBV30
TGTGCCAGCAGCCGGTGGGGACAGGGGGCTGATACGCAGTATTTT	CASSRWGQGADTQYF	TRBD1	few	TRBJ2-3	TRBV7-9
TGTGCCAGCAGTGACTCGGCCAGCGGGGATTACAATGAGCAGTTCTTC	CASSDSASGDYNEQFF	TRBD2	NA	TRBJ2-1	TRBV6-4
TGTGCCAGCAGCTACCTTAGCGGGGGAAGCACAGATACGCAGTATTTT	CASSYLSGGSTDTQYF	TRBD2	NA	TRBJ2-3	TRBV5-5
TGTGCCAGCAGCCCTGACAGGGGTGGCGGTCAGCCCCAGCATTTT	CASSPDRGGGQPQHF	TRBD1	NA	TRBJ1-5	TRBV28
TGTGCCAGCAGCTTGGAAATAGGGACTTACAATGAGCAGTTCTTC	CASSLEIGTYNEQFF	NA	NA	TRBJ2-1	TRBV5-8
TGTGCCAGCAGTTTAGGGGGGTTATGGCATTTT	CASSLGGLWHF	NA	NA	TRBJ1-5	TRBV27
TGTGCCAGCAGCTTAGTGGCAGGGCTCGCGAACACCGGGGAGCTGTTTTTT	CASSLVAGLANTGELFF	NA	NA	TRBJ2-2	TRBV7-2
TGTGCCAGCCGCCGGGACAGAAGCACAGATACGCAGTATTTT	CASRRDRSTDTQYF	TRBD1	NA	TRBJ2-3	TRBV2
TGTGCCAGCAGTGAAGGCGGGGGCACAGATACGCAGTATTTT	CASSEGGGTDTQYF	NA	NA	TRBJ2-3	TRBV6-4
TGTGCCACCAGCAGTCGAGTTAACCGCGAGCAGTACTTC	CATSSRVNREQYF	NA	many	TRBJ2-7	TRBV15
TGTGCCAGCAGCTTTCGCGGGGGGCGGAGTGTGAACGGGGAGCTGTTTTTT	CASSFRGGRSVNGELFF	TRBD2	once	TRBJ2-2	TRBV7-9
TGTGCCAGCAGACGGGAGCCGACTGAAGCTTTCTTT	CASRREPTEAFF	NA	NA	TRBJ1-1	TRBV6-5
TGTGCCAGCACGCCAAGGGGGACTAAGTACAATGAGCAGTTCTTC	CASTPRGTKYNEQFF	NA	NA	TRBJ2-1	TRBV6-6